Presented here are 14 T cell receptor beta chains from one specimen sequenced in a study of shared clonotypes between healthy human individuals. The protocol was immunoSEQ multiplex PCR, while the TCRdb copy is restricted to in-frame clones and leaves out a portion. The repertoire consists of some 1 million clones, with under 80% occurring once and the leading ten covering approximately 1.5%. Sequencing was carried out using memory CD4+ T cells sorted from blood. Sample subset: CD45RA-negative fraction. All receptors derive from a man between 18 and 35 years old in good health.

A remark on this clone: One base separates it from a far larger clone, so it is likely a read error. V gene TRBV29-1 combines with J gene TRBJ2-2; TRBD1 aligns across 12 bases. The germline gives CDR1 SQVTM, CDR2 ANQGSEA. The CDR3 has 14 amino acids. CDR3 sequence: CGVVRDRGPGELFF. The DNA for the CDR3 is TGCGGCGTTGTAAGGGACAGGGGGCCCGGGGAGCTGTTTTTT.

The sample holds a few counts of this clone. The genes are TRBV29-1 and TRBJ2-1, with unresolved D. V lost 3 bases and J lost 6, with 9 bases in between. Looked up from germline, CDR1 is SQVTM and CDR2 is ANQGSEA. This CDR3 is built from 12 residues. Written as DNA, the CDR3 is TGCAGCGTTGAGTCGAACCGCAATGAGCAGTTCTTC. It translates to CSVESNRNEQFF.

The chain has TRBV4-3 and TRBJ2-7; 12 nucleotides line up with TRBD1. Trimming cost V 11 bases and J 5 bases; bases outside gene matches: 19. CDR1 and CDR2 from the germline V gene are LGHNA and YSLEER. CDR3 length: 17 amino acids. The CDR3 region is CASLGDRDRGRENEQYF. CDR3 coding DNA: TGCGCCTCCTTGGGGGACCGGGACAGGGGGCGAGAGAACGAGCAGTACTTC.

This rearrangement joins TRBV5-4 to TRBJ1-4; the match to TRBD1 covers 11 bases. Trimming removed 4 bases from V and 7 bases from J; junction bases left unmatched: 6. The length of the CDR3 is 15 residues. The germline gives CDR1 SGHNT, CDR2 YYREEE (reference sequence). The chain's CDR3 is CASSRGTGGLEKLFF. DNA of the CDR3: TGTGCCAGCAGCCGCGGGACAGGGGGGCTTGAAAAACTGTTTTTT.

CDR3 nucleotide sequence: TGTGCCAGCAGGAGTCAGGGTACGGGTGAGCAGTTCTTC. Its protein product is CASRSQGTGEQFF. The V and J genes are TRBV11-2 and TRBJ2-1; weak D call: TRBD1 (5 bases). Trimming took off 6 bases at V and 9 bases at J, with 15 bases between the two ends. CDR1 and CDR2 from the germline V gene are SGHAT and FQNNGV. The CDR3 contains 13 residues.

The chain has TRBV12-5 and TRBJ2-2, with D possibly being TRBD1 (6 bases). The CDR3 is 17 residues long. CDR1 and CDR2 from the germline V gene are LGHNT and FRNRAP. V lost 1 base, J lost 2 bases, and 14 bases lay in between. CDR3 in amino acids: CASGLGGRTPNTGELFF. The DNA of the CDR3 is TGTGCTAGTGGTTTGGGGGGGCGGACTCCTAACACCGGGGAGCTGTTTTTT. The whole variable domain, remainder taken from reference TRBV12-5 and TRBJ2-2, is DARVTQTPRHKVTEMGQEVTMRCQPILGHNTVFWYRQTMMQGLELLAYFRNRAPLDDSGMPKDRFSAEMPDATLATLKIQPSEPRDSAVYFCASGLGGRTPNTGELFFGEGSRLTVL.

This clone was observed many times. The chain joins TRBV5-1 to TRBJ2-2; D call uncertain. This CDR3 has 13 residues. V was trimmed by 4 bases and J by 0 bases, leaving 4 bases between them. CDR1 and CDR2 (germline): SGHRS, YFSETQ. As DNA, the CDR3 is TGCGCCAGCAGCCCCGCGAACACCGGGGAGCTGTTTTTT. Residues: CASSPANTGELFF.

This clone was recorded only once. The genes are TRBV7-8 and TRBJ2-3; no firm D call. Germline assignment: CDR1 SGHVS and CDR2 FQNEAQ. Between the trimmed V and J ends, which lost 3 bases and 2 bases, there was a span of 6 bases. The CDR3 totals 13 residues. CDR3 in amino acids: CASSFLPTDTQYF. CDR3 nucleotides: TGTGCCAGCAGCTTCCTCCCCACAGATACGCAGTATTTT.

This clone was found once. The rearrangement uses TRBV5-4 and TRBJ2-2, with D unresolved. V gave up 3 bases and J gave up 1 base, with 10 bases separating them. The CDR3 covers 15 residues. CDR1 is SGHNT and CDR2 is YYREEE in the germline V gene (reference sequence). The CDR3 sequence: CASSSPPGNTGELFF. The CDR3 DNA reads TGTGCCAGCAGCTCTCCGCCAGGGAACACCGGGGAGCTGTTTTTT.

CDR3 DNA sequence: TGCGCCAGCAGACCGGGGGCCCCAGAGACCCAGTACTTC. Encoded protein: CASRPGAPETQYF. J is TRBJ2-5 and V is TRBV5-1; D assignment may be TRBD1 or TRBD2 (6 bases each). Germline-derived CDR1 and CDR2 are SGHRS and YFSETQ. V was pared by 5 bases and J by 4 bases, with 12 bases between. The CDR3 consists of 13 residues.

This clone was seen only once. V usage is TRBV2 and J usage is TRBJ2-7; maybe TRBD1 (6 bases). Germline CDR1 reads SNHLY; CDR2 reads FYNNEI. The V gene lost 4 bases and the J gene lost 4 bases, with 11 bases spanning the gap. The length of the CDR3 is 13 residues. CDR3 coding DNA: TGTGCCAGCAGTGTCAACAGGGTATACGAGCAGTACTTC. It codes for CASSVNRVYEQYF.

The chain has TRBV5-1 and TRBJ2-3; 10 nucleotides line up with TRBD2. The CDR3 is 17 amino acids. Losses at the gene ends were 3 bases for V and 4 bases for J; bases not matched to a gene: 11. The V gene's germline CDR1 is SGHRS and CDR2 YFSETQ. This CDR3 reads CASSSSGGSWGADTQYF. CDR3 bases: TGCGCCAGCAGCTCTAGCGGGGGATCTTGGGGCGCAGATACGCAGTATTTT.

This chain uses TRBV6-1 with TRBJ1-5, with D uncertain. V gave up 5 bases and J gave up 3 bases, with 14 bases separating them. CDR3 length: 15 amino acids. Per the germline V gene, CDR1 is MNHNS and CDR2 is SASEGT. The DNA of the CDR3 is TGTGCCAGCAGTCCGGCTGGCAGCCTCAATCAGCCCCAGCATTTT. It is translated as CASSPAGSLNQPQHF.

The V call is TRBV18, the J call TRBJ1-2; no firm D call. V was cut by 3 bases and J by 4 bases, with 12 bases left in between. The germline V gene has CDR1 KGHSH and CDR2 LQKENI. There are 14 residues in the CDR3. The CDR3: CASSPFPEAYGYTF. The CDR3, as DNA: TGTGCCAGCTCACCCTTCCCTGAGGCCTATGGCTACACCTTC.